This section outlines one TCR beta chain sequence together with its context. The CDR3 loop spans 12 amino acids. V lost 5 bases and J lost 0, with 3 bases in between. Germline-derived CDR1 and CDR2 are SNHLY and FYNNEI. This record belongs to a study of immune evolution from preneoplasia to lung adenocarcinoma. Some clones are missing from TCRdb's copy, which holds only in-frame ones; the method was immunoSEQ multiplex PCR. The sample records 37,000 or so clones, about 73% being singletons. J is TRBJ2-3 and V is TRBV2; D is unclear. Sample: FFPE invasive lung adenocarcinoma tissue. The source of this sequence is a person in their sixties with lung adenocarcinoma. For the CDR3, the DNA is TGTGCCAGCAGTTACAGCACAGATACGCAGTATTTT. Protein product: CASSYSTDTQYF.